The T cell receptor (beta chain) under discussion was sequenced for a study of blood T cell repertoires in COVID-19. Overall study: Sites across the United States, Italy and Spain contributed samples from acute and convalescent COVID-19. Nucleic acid was either cDNA or gDNA, and it came from T cells, B-cell-depleted T cells, or PBMCs.

Original processing methods: The authors estimated nucleated cell counts from reference gene primer amplification. Measured with immunoSEQ multiplex PCR; TCRdb has only the in-frame clones, and not every one. D and trimming were read from the DNA, whereas the V and J calls and clone size are those reported in that table. The sample yields approximately 15,000 clones, around 83% seen once. From germline, CDR1 is LNHDA and CDR2 SQIVND (reference sequence). The CDR3 length is 13 residues. J gave up 14 bases and V 5 bases, and 12 bases lay outside the gene matches. The sequenced sample consisted of peripheral blood. The chain joins TRBV19 to TRBJ2-1; 7 bases map to TRBD1. The TCR was taken from a woman in her forties or fifties with active or convalescent COVID-19. The CDR3: CASSSQGFSGKFF. The CDR3 bases are TGTGCCAGTAGTTCACAGGGGTTCAGTGGAAAGTTCTTC.